Shown below are 8 T cell receptor beta chains from a single sample sequenced in a study of patients and donors after allogeneic stem cell transplantation. TCRdb reprocessed the RT-PCR reads via MiXCR and lists one record per CDR3 protein. Counted here are tens of thousands of distinct CDR3 sequences, more than 30% occurring once; the ten biggest clones make up about three quarters. Sequenced material: blood, either unsorted or a sorted T cell fraction (not recorded which). These receptor sequences come from a human donor who was either an allogeneic HSCT recipient or a stem cell or donor lymphocyte infusion donor (not recorded which). It is not recorded whose cells these are; they may come from a transplant donor.

There are many counts of this clonotype. The CDR3 sequence is CASRGFEGEAFF. The DNA of the CDR3 is TGTGCCAGCAGGGGGTTTGAGGGTGAAGCTTTCTTT. The chain links TRBV12-3 or TRBV12-4 to TRBJ1-1, with unresolved D. This CDR3 is 12 amino acids long. The V end was cut by 6 bases, the J end by 7 bases, with 12 bases between.

The genes are TRBV12-3 or TRBV12-4 and TRBJ2-7; D gene unclear. This CDR3 spans 14 amino acids. Trimming removed 1 base at V and 3 bases at J, with 10 bases between. The CDR3 is CASSLGVSLYEQYF. DNA for the CDR3: TGTGCCAGCAGTTTAGGAGTTTCACTCTACGAGCAGTACTTC.

This clonotype turned up a few times. The chain couples TRBV12-3 or TRBV12-4 to TRBJ1-6, with D unresolved. Trimming took 4 bases from V and 10 from J, leaving 17 bases between them. CDR3 size: 15 residues. CDR3 nucleotides: TGTGCCAGCAGTTCCTCTAATAGGCCGCCCTCACCCCTCCACTTT. It is translated as CASSSSNRPPSPLHF.

V is TRBV15 and J is TRBJ1-2, with TRBD1 matching 10 bases. Trimming at V came to 3 bases and at J to 4 bases, leaving 5 bases not matched to a gene. Germline-derived CDR1 and CDR2 are LNHNV and YYDKDF (reference sequence). The CDR3 length is 15 residues. CDR3 DNA sequence: TGTGCCACCAGCAGTGGGACAGGGGCGGCCTATGGCTACACCTTC. The encoded protein is CATSSGTGAAYGYTF.

The rearrangement links TRBV7-8 to TRBJ2-5; D might be TRBD1 or TRBD2, each matching 5 bases. V gave up 5 bases and J gave up 7 bases, with 14 bases separating them. From germline, CDR1 is SGHVS and CDR2 FQNEAQ. The CDR3 spans 13 residues. The CDR3 DNA reads as TGTGCCAGCAGCACACGGGACGAGGGGACCCAGTACTTC. Translation gives CASSTRDEGTQYF.

The table lists this clonotype with a few counts. This sequence joins TRBV11-2 and TRBJ1-2; D is ambiguous. Trimming took 0 bases from V and 4 from J, leaving 12 bases between them. The CDR3 spans 15 residues. The germline V gene encodes CDR1 SGHAT and CDR2 FQNNGV. CDR3 sequence: CASSLDHARVYGYTF. Here the CDR3 DNA reads TGTGCCAGCAGCTTAGATCATGCCCGAGTCTATGGCTACACCTTC. The entire variable domain, with the rest obtained from reference TRBV11-2 and TRBJ1-2, is as follows: EAGVAQSPRYKIIEKRQSVAFWCNPISGHATLYWYQQILGQGPKLLIQFQNNGVVDDSQLPKDRFSAERLKGVDSTLKIQPAKLEDSAVYLCASSLDHARVYGYTFGSGTRLTVV.

The V and J genes are TRBV18 and TRBJ2-5; D gene unclear. CDR1 and CDR2 (germline): KGHSH, LQKENI. This CDR3 region has 11 residues. V lost 6 bases and J lost 0, with 2 bases in between. For the CDR3, the DNA is TGTGCCAGCTCGTACCAAGAGACCCAGTACTTC. The encoded protein is CASSYQETQYF. The full variable domain, with the rest looked up from reference TRBV18 and TRBJ2-5, is NAGVMQNPRHLVRRRGQEARLRCSPMKGHSHVYWYRQLPEEGLKFMVYLQKENIIDESGMPKERFSAEFPKEGPSILRIQQVVRGDSAAYFCASSYQETQYFGPGTRLLVL.

This chain joins TRBV12-3 or TRBV12-4 and TRBJ2-1, with 10 nucleotides matching TRBD2. With V trimmed by 2 bases and J by 8 bases, 6 bases remained unmatched. The length of the CDR3 is 15 residues. CDR3 DNA sequence: TGTGCCAGCAGTTTACGGCCTAGCGGGAGTTATGAGCAGTTCTTC. It specifies CASSLRPSGSYEQFF.